This is a list of T cell receptor beta chains from one sample in a study of blood T cell repertoires in COVID-19. Profiling relied on immunoSEQ multiplex PCR, and the TCRdb table lists in-frame clones only, not all of them. The sample lists about 260,000 clones; about 85% were seen once. Sequencing input: PBMCs or T cells enriched from blood (not recorded which). Receptors were obtained from a woman in her fifties or sixties who had recovered from COVID-19. Each CDR3 is given with its conserved first and last residue. The D gene is left open where the match is weak. Clone size appears in some rows only: once, few, many, or a class for an expanded clone.

>.|TRBV30|TRBJ1-2|.
CAWNYDHYSGYTF
TGTGCCTGGAACTACGACCATTATAGTGGCTACACCTTC
>.|TRBV28|TRBJ1-5|once
CASSLVDSSNQPQHF
TGTGCCAGCAGTTTAGTCGACAGTAGCAATCAGCCCCAGCATTTT
>.|TRBV2|TRBJ1-5|.
CASSQQGNQPQHF
TGTGCCAGCAGTCAACAGGGAAATCAGCCCCAGCATTTT
>.|TRBV28|TRBJ1-5|.
CASSSIGSSRKPQHF
TGTGCCAGCAGTTCAATCGGCTCATCCAGGAAGCCCCAGCATTTT
>.|TRBV12-3/TRBV12-4|TRBJ2-1|.
CASSSRRDQQFF
TGTGCCAGCAGCTCCCGCCGGGATCAACAGTTCTTC
>TRBD1|TRBV2|TRBJ2-7|.
CASSENPDRAAYEQYF
TGTGCCAGCAGTGAAAACCCCGACAGGGCTGCCTACGAGCAGTACTTC
>.|TRBV4-3|TRBJ2-7|.
CAFAKTAGRGESYEQYF
TGCGCCTTCGCAAAGACGGCGGGCAGGGGGGAATCCTACGAGCAGTACTTC
>.|TRBV6-5|TRBJ2-7|.
CATGVSPYEQYF
TGTGCCACGGGAGTTTCACCCTACGAGCAGTACTTC
>.|TRBV5-1|TRBJ1-3|.
CASSLSGRVGNTIYF
TGCGCCAGCAGCTTGTCCGGCAGGGTTGGAAACACCATATATTTT
>TRBD1|TRBV11-2|TRBJ2-7|.
CASSRQGSSSYEQYF
TGTGCCAGCAGCCGACAGGGATCGAGCTCCTACGAGCAGTACTTC
>.|TRBV24-1|TRBJ2-3|once
CATSDSADTQYF
TGTGCCACCAGTGATTCGGCAGATACGCAGTATTTT
>TRBD1|TRBV5-6|TRBJ1-5|.
CASSFLKGAQPQHF
TGTGCCAGCAGCTTTTTAAAGGGGGCACAGCCCCAGCATTTT
>TRBD2|TRBV7-8|TRBJ2-7|.
CASSSGAGLAGKSYEQYF
TGTGCCAGCAGCTCCGGAGCGGGACTAGCGGGAAAGTCCTACGAGCAGTACTTC
>TRBD1|TRBV9|TRBJ1-6|.
CASSRDSGNSPLHF
TGTGCCAGCAGCAGGGACAGCGGAAATTCACCCCTCCACTTT
>.|TRBV28|TRBJ2-5|.
CASGGGAQETQYF
TGTGCCAGCGGAGGAGGGGCACAAGAGACCCAGTACTTC
>.|TRBV5-1|TRBJ1-1|once
CASSLGVITEAFF
TGCGCCAGCAGCTTAGGGGTGATTACTGAAGCTTTCTTT
>.|TRBV30|TRBJ2-6|.
CAWSVRGSGANVLTF
TGTGCCTGGAGTGTACGAGGCTCTGGGGCCAACGTCCTGACTTTC
>TRBD1|TRBV3-1/TRBV3-2|TRBJ2-5|.
CASRSSGTGETQYF
TGTGCCAGCAGGTCCTCGGGGACAGGGGAGACCCAGTACTTC
>.|TRBV12-3/TRBV12-4|TRBJ1-1|few
CASSLLANTEAFF
TGTGCCAGCAGTTTACTAGCGAACACTGAAGCTTTCTTT
>.|TRBV10-2|TRBJ2-7|.
CASSDLRRVGIYEQYF
TGCGCCAGCAGTGACCTCCGGAGGGTTGGGATCTACGAGCAGTACTTC
>TRBD2|TRBV24-1|TRBJ2-3|.
CATSLAGDEDTQYF
TGTGCCACCAGTCTAGCGGGAGACGAAGATACGCAGTATTTT
>TRBD1|TRBV27|TRBJ1-1|.
CASTRGQAGNTEAFF
TGTGCCAGCACCCGAGGACAGGCCGGGAACACTGAAGCTTTCTTT
>TRBD2|TRBV29-1|TRBJ2-1|.
CSSIGTSVINEQFF
TGCAGCTCAATCGGGACTAGCGTCATCAATGAGCAGTTCTTC
>TRBD1|TRBV5-4|TRBJ2-7|once
CASSSRKDRGIFSEQYF
TGTGCCAGCAGCTCAAGAAAGGACAGGGGAATTTTCTCCGAGCAGTACTTC
>.|TRBV18|TRBJ2-5|.
CASSWDSIQETQYF
TGTGCCAGCTCATGGGACTCAATCCAAGAGACCCAGTACTTC
>TRBD2|TRBV28|TRBJ2-3|.
CASRKGLARHTDTQYF
TGTGCCAGCAGGAAGGGACTAGCGCGTCACACAGATACGCAGTATTTT
>TRBD1|TRBV14|TRBJ2-7|.
CASSRSPGTGSYEQYF
TGTGCCAGCAGCCGTTCCCCGGGGACAGGTTCCTACGAGCAGTACTTC
>.|TRBV20-1|TRBJ2-5|.
CSAPLETQYF
TGCAGTGCTCCCTTGGAGACCCAGTACTTC
>TRBD2|TRBV2|TRBJ2-3|once
CASRETTSGSTDTQYF
TGTGCCAGCAGGGAAACTACTAGCGGGAGTACAGATACGCAGTATTTT
>.|TRBV21-1|TRBJ1-2|.
CASSKAGQGASYGYTF
TGTGCCAGCAGCAAAGCGGGACAGGGGGCTAGCTATGGCTACACCTTC
>.|TRBV7-3|TRBJ2-2|.
CASRPNSNTGELFF
TGTGCCAGCAGGCCTAACTCGAACACCGGGGAGCTGTTTTTT
>.|TRBV24-1|TRBJ1-1|.
CATSDPGNTEAFF
TGTGCCACCAGTGATCCAGGGAACACTGAAGCTTTCTTT
>.|TRBV25-1|TRBJ1-3|.
CASSPRTASSSGNTIYF
TGTGCCAGCAGTCCGCGGACAGCCTCGAGCTCTGGAAACACCATATATTTT
>.|TRBV19|TRBJ2-1|few
CATSGRVVGEQFF
TGTGCCACGAGCGGGCGGGTTGTGGGGGAGCAGTTCTTC
>.|TRBV28|TRBJ1-1|.
CASSSYGATNTEAFF
TGTGCCAGCAGTTCCTATGGGGCCACGAACACTGAAGCTTTCTTT
>TRBD1|TRBV28|TRBJ1-1|once
CASSSGTGLTLLFF
TGTGCCAGCAGTTCCGGGACAGGGCTTACCCTGCTTTTCTTT
>TRBD1|TRBV15|TRBJ1-4|.
CATSRDGTGGEKLFF
TGTGCCACCAGCAGAGACGGGACAGGGGGTGAAAAACTGTTTTTT
>TRBD2|TRBV7-2|TRBJ2-3|.
CASSLIGTSGSTDTQYF
TGTGCCAGCAGCCTAATAGGGACTAGCGGGAGCACAGATACGCAGTATTTT
>.|TRBV7-3|TRBJ2-1|.
CASSRPGLASEQFF
TGTGCCAGCAGCCGACCGGGACTTGCATCTGAGCAGTTCTTC
>TRBD2|TRBV18|TRBJ2-1|.
CASTYRESSGDEQFF
TGTGCCAGCACGTATCGGGAGTCTAGCGGCGATGAGCAGTTCTTC